These 24 T cell receptor beta chains share one sample of origin, sequenced in a study of T cell repertoires in cytomegalovirus infection. Antigens of these TCRs are unknown. TCRdb fed the reads into MiXCR, producing one record per CDR3 protein. The sample records 570,000 or so distinct CDR3 sequences, approximately 40% being singletons. Sequenced here: cultured PBMCs, sampled from culture after CMV antigen stimulation. The receptors come from a human donor in good health (CMV status not recorded). Some clones in this sample may be carry-over from other donors' samples.

Written as DNA, the CDR3 is TGTGCCAGCACGCGGCTAGCGGGATACTACGAGCAGTACTTC. It translates to CASTRLAGYYEQYF. The J gene is TRBJ2-7, the V gene TRBV12-3 or TRBV12-4; 9 nucleotides agree with TRBD2. The V and J ends lost 7 bases and 3 bases, in that order; junction bases with no gene match: 7. This CDR3 has 14 amino acids.

CDR3 sequence reads: CASSSGQGGHNEQFF. For the CDR3, the DNA is TGTGCCAGTAGTTCCGGACAGGGGGGACACAATGAGCAGTTCTTC. This chain connects TRBV19 to TRBJ2-1, with 10 nucleotides matching TRBD1. This CDR3 is 15 amino acids long. The junction had 6 bases not matched to a gene; V was cut back by 5 bases and J by 5 bases. CDR1 and CDR2 from the germline V gene are LNHDA and SQIVND (reference sequence).

Regarding this clonotype: A junction end diverges from the germline sequence, so it may reflect a read error. V gene TRBV19 combines with J gene TRBJ2-1; D possibly corresponds to TRBD2 (5 bases). This CDR3 comprises 14 residues. Germline values: CDR1 LNHDA, CDR2 SQIVND (reference sequence). The CDR3 nucleotides read TGTGCCAGTAGTATGAGGGCTAGCCCAGCCGGATGGGAATTC. This sequence encodes CASSMRASPAGWEF. Using reference TRBV19 and TRBJ2-1 for the parts outside the CDR3, the full variable domain is DGGITQSPKYLFRKEGQNVTLSCEQNLNHDAMYWYRQDPGQGLRLIYYSQIVNDFQKGDIAEGYSVSREKKESFPLTVTSAQKNPTAFYLCASSMRASPAGWEFGPGTRLTVL.

In its sample, this clonotype was seen a few times. The chain recombines TRBV10-3 with TRBJ1-6, with 8 bases fitting TRBD1. Germline loops: CDR1 ENHRY, CDR2 SYGVKD. V shed 3 bases and J 10 bases; nucleotides not matched to a gene: 8. CDR3 size: 15 residues. CDR3 sequence (DNA): TGTGCCATCAGTGACTTGACAGGGGTGGGCTCACCCCTCCACTTT. Translated: CAISDLTGVGSPLHF.

The chain joins TRBV15 to TRBJ2-1; maybe TRBD2 (5 bases). The CDR3 spans 14 residues. Trimming stripped 1 base from V and 4 bases from J, with 8 bases between. Germline loops: CDR1 LNHNV, CDR2 YYDKDF (reference sequence). Here the CDR3 reads CATSRVVAYNEQFF. The DNA of the CDR3 is TGTGCCACCAGCAGAGTGGTAGCGTACAATGAGCAGTTCTTC.

The V gene is TRBV6-8, the J gene TRBJ2-5; 11 positions agree with TRBD2. The germline V gene encodes CDR1 MNHGY and CDR2 SAAAGT. This CDR3 contains 22 residues. J was trimmed by 1 base and V by 5 bases; bases with no gene match: 24. The CDR3 sequence: CASSERQLAGGSLRLIQETQYF. CDR3 in DNA: TGTGCCAGCAGTGAAAGACAGCTAGCGGGAGGTTCTCTGAGACTAATCCAAGAGACCCAGTACTTC.

This clonotype was seen a handful of times. The rearrangement joins TRBV7-2 to TRBJ2-5; 7 nucleotides agree with TRBD1. The germline gives CDR1 SGHTA, CDR2 FQGNSA. V was clipped by 3 bases and J by 5 bases; unmatched bases: 6. This CDR3 is 14 amino acids long. The CDR3 DNA reads as TGTGCCAGCAGCTTTCGAGGGGGCTTGGAGACCCAGTACTTC. This encodes CASSFRGGLETQYF. The whole variable domain, remainder taken from reference TRBV7-2 and TRBJ2-5, is GAGVSQSPSNKVTEKGKDVELRCDPISGHTALYWYRQSLGQGLEFLIYFQGNSAPDKSGLPSDRFSAERTGGSVSTLTIQRTQQEDSAVYLCASSFRGGLETQYFGPGTRLLVL.

In its sample, this clonotype was seen a few times. This chain uses TRBV6-2 or TRBV6-3 with TRBJ1-3; no firm D call. Germline lookup yields CDR1 MNHEY and CDR2 SVGEGT. The CDR3 spans 13 residues. Trimming stripped 5 bases from V and 9 bases from J, with 14 bases between. The CDR3 DNA reads as TGTGCCAGCAGTCGCGGACCGGCCGCCACCATATATTTT. Translated: CASSRGPAATIYF.

The CDR3 nucleotides read TGTGCCAGCAGTGGTACAGGGATGAGTGAGCAGTTCTTC. This sequence encodes CASSGTGMSEQFF. The chain links TRBV6-6 to TRBJ2-1; D is possibly TRBD1 (6 bases). The V end lost 5 bases, the J end lost 9 bases, and 14 bases lay between the germline ends. Germline V gene data show CDR1 as MNHNY and CDR2 as SVGAGI (reference sequence). CDR3 size: 13 residues.

The chain links TRBV12-3 or TRBV12-4 to TRBJ1-1; maybe TRBD1 (5 bases). CDR3 length: 15 amino acids. V shed 5 bases and J shed 3 bases, with 16 bases lying between them. The CDR3 region is CASSPLWRGYTEAFF. As DNA, the CDR3 is TGTGCCAGCAGTCCCTTGTGGAGGGGATACACTGAAGCTTTCTTT.

The table lists this clonotype with many counts. J is TRBJ2-7 and V is TRBV7-2, with 9 bases matching TRBD2. The CDR3 extends over 16 amino acids. Looked up from germline, CDR1 is SGHTA and CDR2 is FQGNSA. Trimming took 2 bases from V and 4 from J; bases not matched to a gene: 9. CDR3 bases: TGTGCCAGCAGCTTATCAACGGCTAGCGGGGTGTACGAGCAGTACTTC. This gives the protein CASSLSTASGVYEQYF.

At least ten counts were recorded for this clonotype. This rearrangement joins TRBV7-2 to TRBJ2-1; 10 bases agree with TRBD2. Germline CDR1 reads SGHTA; CDR2 reads FQGNSA. This CDR3 has 15 amino acids. Germline trimming cut 5 bases from V and 6 bases from J; bases unmatched to any gene: 7. The CDR3 sequence is CASSRSASGSNEQFF. The CDR3 DNA is TGTGCCAGCAGCCGATCGGCTAGCGGGAGCAATGAGCAGTTCTTC. Supplemented by reference TRBV7-2 and TRBJ2-1, the full variable domain reads GAGVSQSPSNKVTEKGKDVELRCDPISGHTALYWYRQSLGQGLEFLIYFQGNSAPDKSGLPSDRFSAERTGGSVSTLTIQRTQQEDSAVYLCASSRSASGSNEQFFGPGTRLTVL.

The chain uses TRBV7-9 and TRBJ2-5; perhaps TRBD2 as D (5 bases). CDR1 is SEHNR, CDR2 FQNEAQ, per germline (reference sequence). The V gene lost 5 bases and the J gene lost 5 bases, with 21 bases spanning the gap. This CDR3 is built from 16 residues. The CDR3 DNA reads TGTGCCAGCAGCGCCCCTCGGACTCCAAACTGGGAGACCCAGTACTTC. Translation gives CASSAPRTPNWETQYF.

The genes are TRBV5-4 and TRBJ2-3, with 8 bases identical to TRBD2. CDR1 and CDR2 from the germline V gene are SGHNT and YYREEE (reference sequence). After removal of 4 bases from V and 0 bases from J, the junction contained 4 bases not matched to a gene. The CDR3 is made up of 15 amino acids. CDR3 in DNA: TGTGCCAGCAGCAATAGCGGGACGAGCACAGATACGCAGTATTTT. It is translated as CASSNSGTSTDTQYF.

This clonotype was counted a few times. The chain uses TRBV12-3 or TRBV12-4 and TRBJ1-4, with a tentative D call TRBD1 (6 bases). CDR3 length: 16 amino acids. The V gene lost 6 bases and the J gene lost 7 bases, with 21 bases spanning the gap. The chain's CDR3 is CASSRITLGGFEKLFF. CDR3 nucleotide sequence: TGTGCCAGCAGCCGCATCACTCTAGGGGGGTTTGAAAAACTGTTTTTT.

The chain joins TRBV20-1 to TRBJ2-1; 9 bases line up with TRBD2. Trimming took 3 bases from V and 7 from J; bases not matched to a gene: 16. Germline V gene sequence: CDR1 DFQATT, CDR2 SNEGSKA (reference sequence). The CDR3 length is 17 residues. CDR3 DNA: TGCAGTGCTAGTCCGAGCGGGGGGTCCGTGGTGGGGAATGAGCAGTTCTTC. The encoded protein is CSASPSGGSVVGNEQFF.

V is TRBV7-6 and J is TRBJ2-1; no clear D. The germline CDR1 and CDR2 sequences are SGHVS and FNYEAQ. This CDR3 has 13 amino acids. V lost 5 bases and J lost 7, with 12 bases in between. This CDR3 reads CASSPLLVNEQFF. In DNA form, the CDR3 reads TGTGCCAGCAGCCCACTTCTAGTAAATGAGCAGTTCTTC.

This chain connects TRBV6-8 to TRBJ2-7, with 12 positions matching TRBD2. J was trimmed by 6 bases and V by 7 bases; bases with no gene match: 10. The V gene's germline CDR1 is MNHGY and CDR2 SAAAGT. The CDR3 has 15 residues. CDR3 sequence (DNA): TGTGCCAGCACCACGCCCGGACTAGCGGGAAGCGAGCAGTACTTC. This encodes CASTTPGLAGSEQYF.

This clonotype has more than one count but fewer than ten. The chain employs TRBV20-1 and TRBJ2-5, with D unresolved. Trimming removed 3 bases at V and 1 base at J, with 15 bases between. The V gene's germline CDR1 is DFQATT and CDR2 SNEGSKA (reference sequence). The CDR3 sequence is 15 residues long. The CDR3 is CSAREASRVQETQYF. The DNA of the CDR3 is TGCAGTGCTAGGGAAGCGAGCCGGGTCCAAGAGACCCAGTACTTC.

This clonotype turned up a few times. The V and J genes are TRBV19 and TRBJ1-5; tentative D call: TRBD1 (5 bases). V lost 3 bases, J lost 9 bases, and 18 bases lay in between. Germline V gene data show CDR1 as LNHDA and CDR2 as SQIVND (reference sequence). This CDR3 contains 15 residues. CDR3 protein: CASSIYSGTGTPQHF. The CDR3 DNA reads TGTGCCAGTAGTATTTACAGCGGGACTGGGACGCCCCAGCATTTT.

The chain carries TRBV6-1 and TRBJ2-7, with a weak D call TRBD1 (6 bases). The V and J ends lost 2 bases and 4 bases respectively, with 12 bases between them. CDR3 length equals 14 residues. The germline V gene encodes CDR1 MNHNS and CDR2 SASEGT. The DNA for the CDR3 is TGTGCCAGCAGTGAATCGCAGGGGTGGTACGAGCAGTACTTC. It translates to CASSESQGWYEQYF.

The chain uses TRBV20-1 and TRBJ2-3; 12 positions match TRBD2. Germline CDR1 and CDR2: DFQATT and SNEGSKA (reference sequence). This CDR3 is built from 15 residues. J lost 1 base, V lost 6 bases, and 5 bases had no gene match. The CDR3 region has the DNA TGCAGTGCCGACGGACTAGCGGGGCGCACAGATACGCAGTATTTT. Its protein product is CSADGLAGRTDTQYF.

V is TRBV6-5 and J is TRBJ2-5; 7 nucleotides align to TRBD1. This CDR3 is 15 amino acids long. Germline trimming cut 7 bases from V and 1 base from J; bases unmatched to any gene: 9. Germline CDR1 reads MNHEY; CDR2 reads SVGAGI. Written as DNA, the CDR3 is TGTGCCAGCAACCTAGGGACAGCACTCCAAGAGACCCAGTACTTC. Residues: CASNLGTALQETQYF.

The chain uses TRBV12-3 or TRBV12-4 and TRBJ2-2; D is possibly TRBD1 (7 bases). Trimming took 7 bases from V and 3 from J, leaving 12 bases between them. CDR3 size: 14 residues. DNA of the CDR3: TGTGCCAGCAAATCAGGGGGGTACACCGGGGAGCTGTTTTTT. Translated, it gives CASKSGGYTGELFF.